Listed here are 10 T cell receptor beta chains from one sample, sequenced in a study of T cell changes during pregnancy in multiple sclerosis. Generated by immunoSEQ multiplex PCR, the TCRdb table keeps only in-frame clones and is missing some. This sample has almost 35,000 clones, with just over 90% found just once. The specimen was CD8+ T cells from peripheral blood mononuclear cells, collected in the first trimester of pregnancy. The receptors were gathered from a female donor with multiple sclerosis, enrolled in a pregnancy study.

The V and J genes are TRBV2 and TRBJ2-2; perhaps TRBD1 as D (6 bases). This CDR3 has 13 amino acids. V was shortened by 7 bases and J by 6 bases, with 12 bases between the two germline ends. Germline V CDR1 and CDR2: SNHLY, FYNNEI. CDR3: CASILGAPGELFF. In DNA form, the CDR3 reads TGTGCCAGCATTCTGGGGGCTCCCGGGGAGCTGTTTTTT.

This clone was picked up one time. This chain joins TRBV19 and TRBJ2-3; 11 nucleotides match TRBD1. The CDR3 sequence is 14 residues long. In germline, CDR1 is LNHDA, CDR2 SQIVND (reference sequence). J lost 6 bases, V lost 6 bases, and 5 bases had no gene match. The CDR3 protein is CASSWTGGRDTQYF. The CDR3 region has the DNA TGTGCCAGTAGCTGGACAGGGGGCAGGGATACGCAGTATTTT. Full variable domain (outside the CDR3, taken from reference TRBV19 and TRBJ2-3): DGGITQSPKYLFRKEGQNVTLSCEQNLNHDAMYWYRQDPGQGLRLIYYSQIVNDFQKGDIAEGYSVSREKKESFPLTVTSAQKNPTAFYLCASSWTGGRDTQYFGPGTRLTVL.

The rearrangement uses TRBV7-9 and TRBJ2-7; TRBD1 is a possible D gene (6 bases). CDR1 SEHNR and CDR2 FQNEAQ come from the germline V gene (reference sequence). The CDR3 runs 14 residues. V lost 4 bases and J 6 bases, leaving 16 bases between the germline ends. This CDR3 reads CASSSQGGVSEQYF. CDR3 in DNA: TGTGCCAGCAGCTCACAGGGTGGGGTGAGCGAGCAGTACTTC.

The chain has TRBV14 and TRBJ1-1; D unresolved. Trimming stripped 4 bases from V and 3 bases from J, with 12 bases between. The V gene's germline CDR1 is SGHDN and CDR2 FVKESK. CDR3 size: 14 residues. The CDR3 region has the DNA TGTGCCAGCAGCCCGAGACGGACTCACACTGAAGCTTTCTTT. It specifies CASSPRRTHTEAFF.

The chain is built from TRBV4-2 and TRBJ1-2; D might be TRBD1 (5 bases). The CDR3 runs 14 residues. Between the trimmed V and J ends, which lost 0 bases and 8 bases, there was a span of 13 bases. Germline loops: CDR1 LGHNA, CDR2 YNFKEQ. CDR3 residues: CASSQDGALGGYTF. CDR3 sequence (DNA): TGTGCCAGCAGCCAAGATGGGGCGCTCGGGGGCTACACCTTC.

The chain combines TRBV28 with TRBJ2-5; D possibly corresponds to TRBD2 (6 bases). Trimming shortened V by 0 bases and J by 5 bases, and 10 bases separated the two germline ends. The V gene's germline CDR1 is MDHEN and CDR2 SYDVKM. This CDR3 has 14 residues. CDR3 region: CASSLWGTSETQYF. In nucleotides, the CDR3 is TGTGCCAGCAGTTTATGGGGGACTTCCGAGACCCAGTACTTC.

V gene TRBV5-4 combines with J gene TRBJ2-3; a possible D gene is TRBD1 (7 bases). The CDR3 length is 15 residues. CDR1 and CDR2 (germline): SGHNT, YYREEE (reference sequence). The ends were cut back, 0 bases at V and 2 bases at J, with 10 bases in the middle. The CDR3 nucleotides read TGTGCCAGCAGCTTGGCAGGGGGGTTCACAGATACGCAGTATTTT. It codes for CASSLAGGFTDTQYF.

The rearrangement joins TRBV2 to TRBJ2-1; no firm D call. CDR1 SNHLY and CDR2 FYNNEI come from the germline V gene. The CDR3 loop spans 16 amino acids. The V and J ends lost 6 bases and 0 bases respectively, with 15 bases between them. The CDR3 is CASSADLIPSYNEQFF. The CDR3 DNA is TGTGCCAGCAGCGCCGACTTAATCCCCTCCTACAATGAGCAGTTCTTC.

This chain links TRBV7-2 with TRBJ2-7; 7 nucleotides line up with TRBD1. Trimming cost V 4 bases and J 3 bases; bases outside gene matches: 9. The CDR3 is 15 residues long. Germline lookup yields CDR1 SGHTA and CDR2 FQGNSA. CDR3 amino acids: CASSYHRGSGYEQYF. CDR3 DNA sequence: TGTGCCAGCAGCTATCACAGGGGTTCGGGCTACGAGCAGTACTTC.

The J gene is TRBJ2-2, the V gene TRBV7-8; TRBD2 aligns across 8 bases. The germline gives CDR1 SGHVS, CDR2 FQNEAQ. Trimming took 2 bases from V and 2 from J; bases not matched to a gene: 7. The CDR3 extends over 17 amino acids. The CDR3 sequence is CASSLSVGLGNTGELFF. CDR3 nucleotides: TGTGCCAGCAGCTTATCTGTGGGACTAGGAAACACCGGGGAGCTGTTTTTT.